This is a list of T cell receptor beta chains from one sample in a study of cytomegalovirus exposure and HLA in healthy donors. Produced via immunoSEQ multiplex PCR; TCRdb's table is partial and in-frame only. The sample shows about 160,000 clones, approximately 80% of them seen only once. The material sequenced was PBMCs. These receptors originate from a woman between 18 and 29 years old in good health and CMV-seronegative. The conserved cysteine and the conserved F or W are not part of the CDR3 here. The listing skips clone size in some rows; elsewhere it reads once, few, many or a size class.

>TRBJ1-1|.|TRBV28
ASSLSREVAEAF
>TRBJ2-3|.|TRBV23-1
ASSRNLELAGSRQPRDTQY
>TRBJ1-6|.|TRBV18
ASSPGTGVSSPLH
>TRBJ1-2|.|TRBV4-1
ASSQEETLSNYGYT
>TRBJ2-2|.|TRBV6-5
ASSYVGGPTGELF
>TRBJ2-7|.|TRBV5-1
ASSLWTGAYEQY
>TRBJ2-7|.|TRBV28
ASSTVALNSYEQY
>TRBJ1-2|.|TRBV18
ASSRSLDYGYT
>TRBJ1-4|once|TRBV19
ASRRTGTYEKLF
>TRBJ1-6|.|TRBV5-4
ASSPPRGQGQSPLH
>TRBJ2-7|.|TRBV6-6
ASSFMTVQGAEQY
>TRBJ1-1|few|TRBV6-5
ASSYSPHQSGTEAF
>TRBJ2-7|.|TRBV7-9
ASSLGDWTSGLEQY
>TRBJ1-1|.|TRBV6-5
ASSSGGGGSREAF
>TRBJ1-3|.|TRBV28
ASSLIRQGNTGNTIY
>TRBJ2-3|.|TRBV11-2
ASSFRDRGADTQY
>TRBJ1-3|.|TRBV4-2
ASSQVRTAGNTIY
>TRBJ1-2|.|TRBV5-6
ASSPVSEYGYT
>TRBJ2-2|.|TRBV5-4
ASSFNRGAGTGELF
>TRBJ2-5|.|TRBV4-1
ASSQDGGGQETQY
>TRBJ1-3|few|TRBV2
ASSSDRSHVNTIY
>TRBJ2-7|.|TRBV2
ASSETLGTEQY
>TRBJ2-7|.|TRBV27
ASSFRLGGGVYEQY
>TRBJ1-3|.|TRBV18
ASSPGGPRAGNTIY
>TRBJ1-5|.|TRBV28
ASAPGQGKGNQPQH
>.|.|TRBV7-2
ASSGRQGAGETQY
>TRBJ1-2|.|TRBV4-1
ASSQDLRYGYT
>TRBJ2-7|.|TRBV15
ATSDRGDEQY
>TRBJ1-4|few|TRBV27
ASSLSYSSSTNEKLF
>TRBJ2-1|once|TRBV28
ASSWGGNEQF
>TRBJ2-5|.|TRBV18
ASTSSGRQETQY
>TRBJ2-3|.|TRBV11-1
ASRVRGAGDTQY
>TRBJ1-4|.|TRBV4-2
ASSQGSTVNEKLF
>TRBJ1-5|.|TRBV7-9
ASSSRGGSNQPQH
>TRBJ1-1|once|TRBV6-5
ASSLRQGATTEAF
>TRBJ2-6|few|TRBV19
ASSTLSRSGANVLT
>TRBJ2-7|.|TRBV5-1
ASSLPGLNYEQY
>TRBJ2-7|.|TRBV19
ASSVGTGGEQY
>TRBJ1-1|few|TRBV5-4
ASSLGLQNTEAF
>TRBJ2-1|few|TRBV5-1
ASAGFNEQF
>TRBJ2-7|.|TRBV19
ASSPGLAAYEQY
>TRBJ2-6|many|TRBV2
ASKSGSGANVLT
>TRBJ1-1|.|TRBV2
ASSGTAINTEAF
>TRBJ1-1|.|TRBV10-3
AIKQSGLNTEAF
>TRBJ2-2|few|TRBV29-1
SVEAGFKPGELF
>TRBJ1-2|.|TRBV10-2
ASSDGGVYGYT
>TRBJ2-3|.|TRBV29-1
SGTGTGQHTQY
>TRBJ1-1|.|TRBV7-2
ASSLGHLIRTEAF
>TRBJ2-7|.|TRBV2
ASRDRSYEQY
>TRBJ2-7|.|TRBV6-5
ASRPGLASLEQY
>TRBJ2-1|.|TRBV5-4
ASSLSGLYNEQF
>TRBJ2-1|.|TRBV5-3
ARSLTGGRYNEQF
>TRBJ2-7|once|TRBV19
ASSAQVYSYEQY
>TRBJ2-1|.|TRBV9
ASSERYDNEQF
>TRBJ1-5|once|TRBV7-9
ASSFGGNGQPQH
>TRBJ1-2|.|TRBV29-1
SVTGETNYGYT
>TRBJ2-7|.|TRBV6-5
AGGTGKKY